The rows below give T cell receptor beta chains drawn from one sample of a study of T-cell reconstitution after alpha-beta-depleted transplantation in children. A single record per CDR3 protein comes from TCRdb applying MiXCR to the PCR reads. The data show about 290,000 distinct CDR3 sequences, less than 9.5% seen once. The sequencing here drew on peripheral blood, taken 360 days after TCRalphabeta/CD19-depleted stem cell transplant. The receptors here all came from a female patient aged 2-15 years who had a stem cell transplant for Fanconi anemia, so the T cells may come from the graft donor. The CDR3 runs from the conserved cysteine through the conserved F or W. D genes are given only for firm matches. Not all rows give a size; the values are once, few, many and, for expanded clones, a class.

v_gene	d_gene	abundance	j_gene	CDR3nt	CDR3aa
TRBV5-1	-	many	TRBJ1-6	TGCGCCAGCAGCTTGGGACAGTCTGGTGGCTACTATAATTCACCCCTCCACTTT	CASSLGQSGGYYNSPLHF
TRBV5-1	-	many	TRBJ2-1	TGCGCCAGCAGCTTGAGTTCCGTGGGAGTATGGTCCTACAATGAGCAGTTCTTC	CASSLSSVGVWSYNEQFF
TRBV6-1	-	few	TRBJ2-7	TGTGCCAGCAGTGATGTTTCAGGGTGGTCCTACGAGCAGTACTTC	CASSDVSGWSYEQYF
TRBV6-6	-	many	TRBJ1-1	TGTGCCAGCAGTCACGACAAAGGAGCTTTCTTT	CASSHDKGAFF
TRBV5-1	TRBD1	many	TRBJ2-7	TGCGCCAGCAGCTTGGACAGGGGGCGGAGAGAGCAGTACTTC	CASSLDRGRREQYF
TRBV11-2	-	few	TRBJ1-2	TGTGCCAGCAGCTCGGACTTTTTCGTTGGCTACACCTTC	CASSSDFFVGYTF
TRBV5-1	-	-	TRBJ2-2	TGCGCCAGCAGCTTGGTTAGTGGACAGAGCACCGGGGAGCTGTTTTTT	CASSLVSGQSTGELFF
TRBV10-3	TRBD1	few	TRBJ2-1	TGTGCCATCAGTGGACAGGGGGCCCAAAGTACCTCCTACAATGAGCAGTTCTTC	CAISGQGAQSTSYNEQFF
TRBV28	-	-	TRBJ1-5	TGTGCCAGCAGTTTGAACAGGGCTCTACCCATCAGGAGCAATCAGCCCCAGCATTTT	CASSLNRALPIRSNQPQHF
TRBV5-4	TRBD1	few	TRBJ2-1	TGTGCCAGCAGCTTGGAAGCCAGGGGGCGCCGGAATGAGCAGTTCTTC	CASSLEARGRRNEQFF
TRBV7-9	-	many	TRBJ2-2	TGTGCCAGCAGCTTGGAAGGTTCCGGGGAGCTGTTTTTT	CASSLEGSGELFF
TRBV4-3	-	-	TRBJ1-6	TGCGCCAGCAGCCACACGATCTCCCGGAGTTCACCCCTCCACTTT	CASSHTISRSSPLHF
TRBV20-1	-	few	TRBJ1-1	TGCAGTGCTAGACGGCCCTTCAGGGAGGGAGCTTTCTTT	CSARRPFREGAFF
TRBV20-1	TRBD2	many	TRBJ2-1	TGCAGTGCTAGAGTAATAGCGGGGGGATACAATGAGCAGTTCTTC	CSARVIAGGYNEQFF
TRBV5-1	TRBD2	many	TRBJ2-1	TGCGCCAGCAGCTTGGGACTGCAACTAGCGGGAGGAGGTAATGAGCAGTTCTTC	CASSLGLQLAGGGNEQFF
TRBV5-6	-	-	TRBJ2-7	TGTGCCAGCAGCTTGGCCTCGTCGGAGTACTTC	CASSLASSEYF
TRBV9	TRBD2	many	TRBJ2-3	TGTGCCAGTCAGGGCGGGGGGGCCGACCTCGCAGATACGCAGTATTTT	CASQGGGADLADTQYF
TRBV7-3	TRBD2	-	TRBJ2-5	TGTGCCAGCAGCCCCGTAGCGGGGGGGCAAGAGACCCAGTACTTC	CASSPVAGGQETQYF
TRBV5-1	TRBD2	many	TRBJ2-5	TGCGCCAGCAGCTTGGCGGGAGGGGGTCCAGAGACCCAGTACTTC	CASSLAGGGPETQYF
TRBV10-3	TRBD1	many	TRBJ2-7	TGTGCCATCAGTGAGGTAACCGGGACAGGGGGCTCCGAGCAGTACTTC	CAISEVTGTGGSEQYF
TRBV6-1	-	few	TRBJ2-5	TGTGCCAGACCGCCTGATGGGCAGAAGGAAGAGACCCAGTACTTC	CARPPDGQKEETQYF
TRBV6-5	TRBD1	many	TRBJ2-7	TGTGCCAGCAGTATACAGGGGAGCTCCTACGAGCAGTACTTC	CASSIQGSSYEQYF
TRBV12-3/TRBV12-4	TRBD1	many	TRBJ1-5	TGTGCCAGCAGTTATATGACAGGGGGAGGCAGGCAGCCCCAGCATTTT	CASSYMTGGGRQPQHF
TRBV12-3/TRBV12-4	TRBD2	many	TRBJ2-5	TGTGCCAGCACTTCGGGGGGAGCGGAGACCCAGTACTTC	CASTSGGAETQYF
TRBV20-1	-	many	TRBJ2-3	TGCAGTGCTAGCCTTGGAGATACGCAGTATTTT	CSASLGDTQYF
TRBV7-9	TRBD2	few	TRBJ2-5	TGTGCCAGCAGCTTTTATCGAGGGCTAGCGGGGGTTCAAGAGACCCAGTACTTC	CASSFYRGLAGVQETQYF
TRBV3-1	-	few	TRBJ2-1	TGTGCCAGCAGCCAGGGGATTCACCCTTCCTGGTTCTTC	CASSQGIHPSWFF
TRBV6-4	TRBD2	few	TRBJ2-3	TGTGCCAGCAGTGCCCGACTAGCGGGAGGAGTAGATACGCAGTATTTT	CASSARLAGGVDTQYF
TRBV23-1	TRBD2	-	TRBJ2-1	TGCGCCAGCAGTGGACGTAGATCTGGTCAAGAGAGCGGGAGGGGTATTGAGCAGTTCTTC	CASSGRRSGQESGRGIEQFF
TRBV3-1	-	many	TRBJ2-6	TGTGCCAGCAGGGCGATAACTGGGGCCAACGTCCTGACTTTC	CASRAITGANVLTF
TRBV2	TRBD1	many	TRBJ2-2	TGTGCCAGGGGACAGGCGGGCGGGGAGCTGTTTTTT	CARGQAGGELFF
TRBV20-1	-	many	TRBJ1-1	TGCAGGCAGGTACGTGGCACTGAAGCTTTCTTT	CRQVRGTEAFF
TRBV5-1	TRBD2	many	TRBJ2-1	TGCGCCAGCAGCCAAACCGGGACTACCTACAATGAGCAGTTCTTC	CASSQTGTTYNEQFF
TRBV7-9	-	many	TRBJ1-1	TGTGCCAGCAGCTGGCCCCCCGAAGCTTTCTTT	CASSWPPEAFF
TRBV7-2	TRBD1	few	TRBJ2-2	TGTGCCAGCAGCCTGACAGGGGTGGACACCGGGGAGCTGTTTTTT	CASSLTGVDTGELFF
TRBV4-3	-	many	TRBJ2-3	TGCGCCAGCAGCCAAGGGGGAGATACGCAGTATTTT	CASSQGGDTQYF
TRBV20-1	-	-	TRBJ2-1	TGCAGTGCGAGCCCCCAGACAGTCAGGGTTGGGGATGATGAGCAGTTCTTC	CSASPQTVRVGDDEQFF
TRBV20-1	-	many	TRBJ2-7	TGCAGTGCTAGTATATCGGGACCTTACGAGCAGTACTTC	CSASISGPYEQYF
TRBV6-1	TRBD2	many	TRBJ2-1	TGTGCCAGCAGTGAACTAGCGGGGCATTACAATGAGCAGTTCTTC	CASSELAGHYNEQFF
TRBV5-6	-	few	TRBJ2-7	TGTGCCAGCACCGGGGGCCCACACGAGCAGTACTTC	CASTGGPHEQYF
TRBV5-1	-	-	TRBJ1-2	TGCGCCAGCAGCTTGTTAGGACAGTTCTATGGCTACACCTTC	CASSLLGQFYGYTF
TRBV10-3	TRBD2	many	TRBJ2-7	TGTGCCATCAGTCCACTTAGCGGGGACGAGCAGTACTTC	CAISPLSGDEQYF
TRBV11-2	-	many	TRBJ1-2	TGTGCCAGCAGCTTAGATCTCCCTCTAGCTCTCTCCTTC	CASSLDLPLALSF
TRBV24-1	-	many	TRBJ1-3	TGTGCCACCAGTGATAACCGGGACGGAGGAAACACCATATATTTT	CATSDNRDGGNTIYF
TRBV6-5	TRBD1	-	TRBJ2-2	TGTGCCAGCAGGCACAGGGGCACCGGGGAGCTGTTTTTT	CASRHRGTGELFF
TRBV12-3/TRBV12-4	TRBD1	-	TRBJ1-5	TGTGCCAGCAGTTCACAGGGGAAAATGAATCAGCCCCAGCATTTT	CASSSQGKMNQPQHF
TRBV12-3/TRBV12-4	-	many	TRBJ2-7	TGTGCCAGCAGTTTTGGCAGGTTCTACGAGCAGTACTTC	CASSFGRFYEQYF
TRBV7-8	TRBD2	many	TRBJ2-7	TGTGCCAGCAGCTTAGGACTAGCGGGGGCAGGCTACGAGCAGTACTTC	CASSLGLAGAGYEQYF
TRBV5-5	-	many	TRBJ2-1	TGTGCCAGCAGCTTAGGATATGAGCAGTTCTTC	CASSLGYEQFF
TRBV4-2	-	few	TRBJ1-2	TGTGCCAGCAGCCAAGTTGGGGTGGGGGCAGGGGCTAACTATGGCTACACCTTC	CASSQVGVGAGANYGYTF